The clone carrying this TCR beta chain is a singleton in its sample. Its specificity is unknown. The data were taken from a study of PD-1 blockade in mismatch repair-deficient tumors. Overall study: Patients had 12 mismatch repair-deficient cancer types and were previously treated and progressing.

The CDR3 has 12 amino acids. After removal of 5 bases from V and 2 bases from J, the junction contained 2 bases not matched to a gene. Germline V lookup: CDR1 SQVTM, CDR2 ANQGSEA. The data were produced by immunoSEQ multiplex PCR, yet TCRdb's version contains in-frame clones alone and is incomplete. This repertoire shows tens of thousands of clones, 70% to 90% found once; its top ten account for around 13%. Every patient had mismatch repair deficiency by PCR or immunohistochemistry. TCR sequencing covered a few patients who responded to pembrolizumab. Whole-study results and caveats: Tumor-resident clones, often undetectable pretreatment in blood, expanded then contracted after pembrolizumab.

The chain uses TRBV29-1 and TRBJ2-7; 8 nucleotides match TRBD1. Sequences were derived from peripheral blood, sampled 52 weeks after starting pembrolizumab. The clonotype originates from an adult with mismatch repair-deficient cancer. The CDR3 reads CSVQTGAYEQYF. The CDR3 DNA sequence: TGCAGCGTTCAGACAGGGGCCTACGAGCAGTACTTC.